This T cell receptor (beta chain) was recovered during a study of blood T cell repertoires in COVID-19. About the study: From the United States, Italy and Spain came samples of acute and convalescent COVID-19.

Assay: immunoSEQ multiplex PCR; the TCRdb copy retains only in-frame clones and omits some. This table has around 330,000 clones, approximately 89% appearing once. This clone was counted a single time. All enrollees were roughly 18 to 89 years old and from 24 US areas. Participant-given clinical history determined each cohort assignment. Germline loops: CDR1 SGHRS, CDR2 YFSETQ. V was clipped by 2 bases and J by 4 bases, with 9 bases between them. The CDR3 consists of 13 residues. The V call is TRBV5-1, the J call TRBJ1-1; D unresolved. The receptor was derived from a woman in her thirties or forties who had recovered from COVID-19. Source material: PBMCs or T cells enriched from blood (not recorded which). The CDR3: CASSFEVGTEAFF. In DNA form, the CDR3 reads TGCGCCAGCAGCTTCGAGGTTGGCACTGAAGCTTTCTTT.